The TCR beta chain described here comes from a study of CD8+ T cells in alopecia areata. Study-wide context: Oral tofacitinib, 5 to 10 mg twice daily, was given in an open-label trial. Dosing spanned 6 to 18 months on tofacitinib, then 6 months off drug.

Remarks on this clone: Its antigen is not identified.

The CDR3 loop spans 13 amino acids. The germline gives CDR1 SQVTM, CDR2 ANQGSEA. Study-wide results and limits: Scalp sample data also include resident alphabeta T cells from normal skin. Alopecia totalis/universalis scalp especially showed more expanded CD8+ clones than normal scalp.

It was cDNA, reverse transcribed from extracted RNA, that served as the sequencing template. Profiling relied on immunoSEQ multiplex PCR, and the TCRdb table lists in-frame clones only, not all of them. The sample gives about 180,000 clones, around 60% of which show up once; roughly 15% is in the top ten. The sample was CD4+ T cells sorted from blood, taken at week 0. The gene calls are TRBV29-1 and TRBJ1-1; D perhaps matches TRBD1 (5 bases). The TCR comes from a human donor with alopecia areata. DNA for the CDR3: TGCAGTTCCGGAGCCAGGGCGGACACTGAAGCTTTCTTT. Translation: CSSGARADTEAFF.